The text below deals with one T cell receptor beta chain. No antigen is known for it. The ends were cut back, 3 bases at V and 5 bases at J, with 13 bases in the middle. This CDR3 region has 14 residues. Germline V CDR1 and CDR2: SGHKS, YYEKEE (reference sequence). TCRB sequencing was done at Survey resolution level. Clones were sequenced by immunoSEQ multiplex PCR, and TCRdb holds only the in-frame ones, with some missing. Altogether 25,000 to 35,000 clones are present, approximately 81% being singletons, with the ten largest covering 0.95% to 1.5%. The sample's time point: 2014-2015 season, pre-vaccination. The entry originates in a study of follicular helper T cells after annual influenza vaccination. Findings and caveats of the study: Change in circulating plasmablasts correlated with ICOS+CD38+ cTfh clonality change.

The starting material was CXCR5+ CD38- circulating T follicular helper cells from blood, obtained on the day of influenza vaccination. Indicated subset: circulating Tfh, non-naive CD4+CXCR5+PD-1+ (ICOS+CD38+ or ICOS-CD38-). The sequence was obtained from an adult who received the influenza vaccine. This chain links TRBV5-5 with TRBJ2-3; possibly TRBD1 for D (6 bases). The CDR3 here is CASSSDKGGDTQYF. DNA for the CDR3: TGTGCCAGCAGCTCAGATAAAGGGGGAGATACGCAGTATTTT.